The clone carrying this T cell receptor beta chain occurred many times. Its specificity is unknown. Time point denoted: patch test 1, 2 weeks after DPC sensitization. The treatment denotes: therapeutic diphenylcyclopropenone sensitization with weekly scalp DPC. Between the trimmed V and J ends, which lost 5 bases and 0 bases, there was a span of 16 bases. The germline CDR1 and CDR2 sequences are SQVTM and ANQGSEA. The CDR3 totals 15 residues. This record belongs to a study of human T cells and chemical hapten exposure. TCRdb re-analysed the RACE reads in MiXCR, keeping a single row per CDR3 protein. There are some 50,000 distinct CDR3 sequences in the sample; 7.5% to 10% occur only once, and approximately 12% lies in the top ten. Overall study results and limits: Donors, who had alopecia, may show an immune response that differs from healthy people's. Unchanged with DPC sensitization were TCRs above 1 in 1000 frequency.

The receptor was derived from a woman aged 40 to 50 with alopecia areata. Some clones in this sample may be carry-over from other donors' samples. The V call is TRBV29-1, the J call TRBJ1-1, with D perhaps matching TRBD1 (5 bases). The material was whole blood, obtained in connection with sensitization to the hapten diphenylcyclopropenone (DPC). CDR3 nucleotide sequence: TGCAGCGTTAGGAGGGGAGGGCACATGAACACTGAAGCTTTCTTT. Encoded protein: CSVRRGGHMNTEAFF.